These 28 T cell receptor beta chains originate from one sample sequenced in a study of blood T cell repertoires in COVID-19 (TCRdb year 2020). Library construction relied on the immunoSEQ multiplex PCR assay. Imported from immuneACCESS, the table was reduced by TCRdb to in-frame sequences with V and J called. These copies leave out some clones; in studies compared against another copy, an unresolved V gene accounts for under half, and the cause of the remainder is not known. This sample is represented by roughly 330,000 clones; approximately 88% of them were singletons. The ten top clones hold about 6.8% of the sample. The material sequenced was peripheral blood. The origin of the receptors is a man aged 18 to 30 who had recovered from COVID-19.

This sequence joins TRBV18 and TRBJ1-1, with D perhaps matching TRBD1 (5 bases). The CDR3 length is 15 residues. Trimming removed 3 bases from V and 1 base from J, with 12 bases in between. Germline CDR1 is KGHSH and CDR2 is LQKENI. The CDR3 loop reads CASSPPGLPNTEAFF. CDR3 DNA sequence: TGTGCCAGCTCACCCCCGGGACTGCCGAACACTGAAGCTTTCTTT. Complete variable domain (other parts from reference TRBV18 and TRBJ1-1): NAGVMQNPRHLVRRRGQEARLRCSPMKGHSHVYWYRQLPEEGLKFMVYLQKENIIDESGMPKERFSAEFPKEGPSILRIQQVVRGDSAAYFCASSPPGLPNTEAFFGQGTRLTVV.

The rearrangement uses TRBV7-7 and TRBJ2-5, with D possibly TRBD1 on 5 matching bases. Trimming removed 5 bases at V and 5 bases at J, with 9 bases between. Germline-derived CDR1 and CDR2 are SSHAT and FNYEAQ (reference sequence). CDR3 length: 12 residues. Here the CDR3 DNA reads TGTGCCAGCAGCATATCAGGGGAGACCCAGTACTTC. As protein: CASSISGETQYF.

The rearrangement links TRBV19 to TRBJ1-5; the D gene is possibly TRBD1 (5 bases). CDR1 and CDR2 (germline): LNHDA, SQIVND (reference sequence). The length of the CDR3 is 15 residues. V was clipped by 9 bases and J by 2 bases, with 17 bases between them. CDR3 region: CASKLDTFGNQPQHF. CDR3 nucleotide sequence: TGTGCCAGCAAACTGGACACTTTCGGCAATCAGCCCCAGCATTTT.

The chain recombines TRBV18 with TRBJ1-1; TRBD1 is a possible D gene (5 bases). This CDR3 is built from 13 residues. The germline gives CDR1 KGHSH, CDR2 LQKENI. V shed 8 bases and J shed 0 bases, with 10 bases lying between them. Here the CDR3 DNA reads TGTGCCAGCGCGCGACAGATGAACACTGAAGCTTTCTTT. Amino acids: CASARQMNTEAFF. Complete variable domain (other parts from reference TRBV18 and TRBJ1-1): NAGVMQNPRHLVRRRGQEARLRCSPMKGHSHVYWYRQLPEEGLKFMVYLQKENIIDESGMPKERFSAEFPKEGPSILRIQQVVRGDSAAYFCASARQMNTEAFFGQGTRLTVV.

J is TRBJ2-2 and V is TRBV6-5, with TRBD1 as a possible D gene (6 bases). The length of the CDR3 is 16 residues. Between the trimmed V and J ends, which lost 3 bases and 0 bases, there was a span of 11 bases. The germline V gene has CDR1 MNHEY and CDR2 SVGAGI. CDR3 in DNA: TGTGCCAGCAGTTATACAGGGTCGGCGAACACCGGGGAGCTGTTTTTT. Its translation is CASSYTGSANTGELFF.

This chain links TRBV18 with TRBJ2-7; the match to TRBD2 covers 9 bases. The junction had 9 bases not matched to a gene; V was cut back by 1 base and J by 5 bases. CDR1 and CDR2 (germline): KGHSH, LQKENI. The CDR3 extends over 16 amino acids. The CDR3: CASSPQAGGPRHEQYF. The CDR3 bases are TGTGCCAGCTCACCACAAGCGGGGGGTCCTCGCCACGAGCAGTACTTC.

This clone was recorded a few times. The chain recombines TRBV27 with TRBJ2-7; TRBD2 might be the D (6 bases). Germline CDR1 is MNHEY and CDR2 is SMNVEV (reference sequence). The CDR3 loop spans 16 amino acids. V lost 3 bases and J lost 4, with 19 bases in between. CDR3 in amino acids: CASSFLGGEYQYEQYF. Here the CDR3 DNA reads TGTGCCAGCAGTTTTTTAGGAGGGGAGTATCAGTACGAGCAGTACTTC.

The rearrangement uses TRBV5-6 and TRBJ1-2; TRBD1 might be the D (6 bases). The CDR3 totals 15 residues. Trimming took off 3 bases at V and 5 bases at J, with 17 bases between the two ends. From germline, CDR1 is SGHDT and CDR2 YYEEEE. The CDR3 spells CASSSRTVRAYGYTF. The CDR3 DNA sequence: TGTGCCAGCAGCTCGAGGACAGTAAGAGCTTATGGCTACACCTTC.

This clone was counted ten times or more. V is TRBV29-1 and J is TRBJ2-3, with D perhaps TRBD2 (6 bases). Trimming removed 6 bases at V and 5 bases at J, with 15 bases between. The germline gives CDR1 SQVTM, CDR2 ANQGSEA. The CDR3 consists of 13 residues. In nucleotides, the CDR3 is TGCAGCGTGCAAGCTGGGACTCTAGATACGCAGTATTTT. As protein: CSVQAGTLDTQYF.

CDR3 amino acids: CASSPIPLLAGAEQYF. The CDR3 bases are TGTGCCAGCAGTCCCATCCCGCTGCTAGCGGGAGCCGAGCAGTACTTC. V gene TRBV6-6 combines with J gene TRBJ2-7, with 10 bases lining up with TRBD2. Germline assignment: CDR1 MNHNY and CDR2 SVGAGI (reference sequence). The V and J ends lost 5 bases and 6 bases, in that order; junction bases with no gene match: 13. The CDR3 spans 16 residues.

The CDR3 region has the DNA TGTGCCAGCAGCTTAATGACTAGCGGGTACGAGCAGTACTTC. Protein sequence: CASSLMTSGYEQYF. The V call is TRBV7-3, the J call TRBJ2-7, with TRBD2 matching 10 bases. Germline CDR1 is SGHTA and CDR2 is FQGTGA. After removal of 1 base from V and 4 bases from J, the junction contained 1 base not matched to a gene. The CDR3 runs 14 residues. Looking up the rest from reference TRBV7-3 and TRBJ2-7 gives the full variable domain: GAGVSQTPSNKVTEKGKYVELRCDPISGHTALYWYRQSLGQGPEFLIYFQGTGAADDSGLPNDRFFAVRPEGSVSTLKIQRTERGDSAVYLCASSLMTSGYEQYFGPGTRLTVT.

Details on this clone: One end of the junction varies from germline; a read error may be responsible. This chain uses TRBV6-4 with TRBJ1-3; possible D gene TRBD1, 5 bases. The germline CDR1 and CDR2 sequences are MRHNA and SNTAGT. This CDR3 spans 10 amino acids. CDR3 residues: CASSDSTGDF. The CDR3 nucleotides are TGTGCCAGCAGTGACTCGACGGGGGATTTT.

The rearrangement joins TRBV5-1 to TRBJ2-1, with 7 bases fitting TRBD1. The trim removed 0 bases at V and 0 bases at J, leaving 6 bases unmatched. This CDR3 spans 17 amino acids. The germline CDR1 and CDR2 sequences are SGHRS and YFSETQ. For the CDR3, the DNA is TGCGCCAGCAGCTTGGGACAGGGTGGCTACTCCTACAATGAGCAGTTCTTC. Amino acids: CASSLGQGGYSYNEQFF.

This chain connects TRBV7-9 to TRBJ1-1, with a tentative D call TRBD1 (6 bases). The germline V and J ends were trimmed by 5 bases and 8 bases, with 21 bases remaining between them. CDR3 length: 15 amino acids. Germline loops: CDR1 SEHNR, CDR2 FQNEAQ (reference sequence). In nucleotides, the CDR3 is TGTGCCAGCAGCCAGTTTGCACAGGGATTTACCGAAGCTTTCTTT. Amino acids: CASSQFAQGFTEAFF.

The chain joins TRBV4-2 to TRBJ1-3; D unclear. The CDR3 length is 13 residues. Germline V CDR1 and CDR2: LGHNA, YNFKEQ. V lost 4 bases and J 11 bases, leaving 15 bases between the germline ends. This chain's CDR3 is CASSPDYRESIYF. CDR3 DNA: TGTGCCAGCAGCCCGGACTATAGGGAGTCCATATATTTT.

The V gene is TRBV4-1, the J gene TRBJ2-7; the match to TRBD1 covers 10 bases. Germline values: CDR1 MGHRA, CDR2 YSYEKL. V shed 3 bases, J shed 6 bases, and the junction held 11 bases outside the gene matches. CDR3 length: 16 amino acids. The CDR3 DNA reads TGCGCCAGCAGCCAGATGGGGGACAGGGGTTTTGGCGAGCAGTACTTC. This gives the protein CASSQMGDRGFGEQYF.

CDR3 region: CASSVSNEQFF. CDR3 bases: TGTGCCAGCAGCGTCTCCAATGAGCAGTTCTTC. The chain employs TRBV9 and TRBJ2-1; D unresolved. Per the germline V gene, CDR1 is SGDLS and CDR2 is YYNGEE. Trimming stripped 2 bases from V and 6 bases from J, with 3 bases between. The CDR3 length is 11 residues.

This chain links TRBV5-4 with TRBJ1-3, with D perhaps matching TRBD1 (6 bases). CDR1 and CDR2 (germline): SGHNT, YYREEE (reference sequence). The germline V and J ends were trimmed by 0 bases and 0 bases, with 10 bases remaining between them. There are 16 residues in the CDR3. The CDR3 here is CASSLGGGLSGNTIYF. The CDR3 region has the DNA TGTGCCAGCAGCTTGGGGGGGGGCCTCTCTGGAAACACCATATATTTT.

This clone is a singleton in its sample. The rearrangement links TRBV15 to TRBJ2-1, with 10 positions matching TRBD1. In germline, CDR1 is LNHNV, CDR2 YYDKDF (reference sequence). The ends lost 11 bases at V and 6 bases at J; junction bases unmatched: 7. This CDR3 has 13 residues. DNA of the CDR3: TGTGCCGTCGGGACAGGGGTGGGCAATGAGCAGTTCTTC. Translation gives CAVGTGVGNEQFF.

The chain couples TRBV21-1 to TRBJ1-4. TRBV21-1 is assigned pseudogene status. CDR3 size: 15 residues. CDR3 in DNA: TGTGCCAGCAGCAATAGCGCAGGAGGAAATGAAAAACTGTTTTTT. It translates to CASSNSAGGNEKLFF.

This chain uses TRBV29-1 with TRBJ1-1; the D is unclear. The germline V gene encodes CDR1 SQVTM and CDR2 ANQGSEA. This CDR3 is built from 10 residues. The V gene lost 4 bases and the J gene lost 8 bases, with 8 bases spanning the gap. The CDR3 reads CSVGKAEAFF. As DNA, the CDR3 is TGCAGCGTTGGTAAAGCCGAAGCTTTCTTT.

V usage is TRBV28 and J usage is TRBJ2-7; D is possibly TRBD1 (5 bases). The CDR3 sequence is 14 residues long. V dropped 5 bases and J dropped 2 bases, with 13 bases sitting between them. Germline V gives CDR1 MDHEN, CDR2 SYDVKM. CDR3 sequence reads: CASSLAGAAYEQYF. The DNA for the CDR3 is TGTGCCAGCAGTCTTGCTGGGGCTGCCTACGAGCAGTACTTC. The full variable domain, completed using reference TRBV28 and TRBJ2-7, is DVKVTQSSRYLVKRTGEKVFLECVQDMDHENMFWYRQDPGLGLRLIYFSYDVKMKEKGDIPEGYSVSREKKERFSLILESASTNQTSMYLCASSLAGAAYEQYFGPGTRLTVT.

CDR3 residues: CASSLEDRNTEAFF. The CDR3 nucleotides read TGCGCCAGCAGCTTGGAGGACAGGAACACTGAAGCTTTCTTT. This chain links TRBV5-1 with TRBJ1-1, with TRBD1 as a possible D gene (6 bases). Germline V gene sequence: CDR1 SGHRS, CDR2 YFSETQ. CDR3 length: 14 residues. V lost 0 bases to trimming and J lost 1 base, with 7 bases between them.

The CDR3 reads CASSFPGKEYEQYF. In DNA form, the CDR3 reads TGTGCCAGCAGCTTCCCCGGGAAGGAATACGAGCAGTACTTC. The rearrangement links TRBV7-9 to TRBJ2-7; a possible D gene is TRBD2 (5 bases). Germline loops: CDR1 SEHNR, CDR2 FQNEAQ (reference sequence). Trimming took 3 bases from V and 4 from J, leaving 13 bases between them. The CDR3 sequence is 14 residues long.

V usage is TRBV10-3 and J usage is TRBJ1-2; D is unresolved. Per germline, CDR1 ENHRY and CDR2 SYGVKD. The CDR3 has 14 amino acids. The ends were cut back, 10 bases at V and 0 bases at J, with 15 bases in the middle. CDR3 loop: CATILGEANYGYTF. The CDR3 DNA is TGTGCCACCATTCTCGGGGAAGCTAACTATGGCTACACCTTC.

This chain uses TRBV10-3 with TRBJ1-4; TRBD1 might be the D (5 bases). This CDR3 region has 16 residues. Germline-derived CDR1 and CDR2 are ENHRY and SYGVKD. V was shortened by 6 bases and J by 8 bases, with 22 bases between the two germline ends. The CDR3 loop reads CAISEGLQSLEEKLFF. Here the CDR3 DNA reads TGTGCCATCAGCGAGGGACTACAGTCACTGGAGGAAAAACTGTTTTTT.

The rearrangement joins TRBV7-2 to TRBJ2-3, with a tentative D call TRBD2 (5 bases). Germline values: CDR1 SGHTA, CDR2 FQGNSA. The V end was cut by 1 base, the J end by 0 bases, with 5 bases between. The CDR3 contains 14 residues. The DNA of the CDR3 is TGTGCCAGCAGCTTAGGGACTAGCACAGATACGCAGTATTTT. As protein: CASSLGTSTDTQYF.

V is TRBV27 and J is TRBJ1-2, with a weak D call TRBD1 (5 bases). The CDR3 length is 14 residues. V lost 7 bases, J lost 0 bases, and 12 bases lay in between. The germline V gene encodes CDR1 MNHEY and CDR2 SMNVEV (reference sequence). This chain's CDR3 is CASTTDTTNYGYTF. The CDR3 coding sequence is TGTGCCAGCACTACGGACACCACTAACTATGGCTACACCTTC.